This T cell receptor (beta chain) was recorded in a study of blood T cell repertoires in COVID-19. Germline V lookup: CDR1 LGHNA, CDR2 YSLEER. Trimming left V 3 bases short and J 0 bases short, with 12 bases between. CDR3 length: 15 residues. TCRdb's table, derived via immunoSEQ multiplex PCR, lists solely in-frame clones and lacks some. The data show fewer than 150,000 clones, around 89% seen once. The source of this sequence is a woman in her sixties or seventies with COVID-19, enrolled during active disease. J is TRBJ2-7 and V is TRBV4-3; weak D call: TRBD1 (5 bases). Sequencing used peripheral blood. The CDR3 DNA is TGCGCCAGCAGCCAGACAGCTATCAGCTCCTACGAGCAGTACTTC. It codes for CASSQTAISSYEQYF.